These 21 T cell receptor beta chains originate from one sample sequenced in a study of shared clonotypes between healthy human individuals. The table came from immunoSEQ multiplex PCR; TCRdb's copy has only in-frame clones and leaves some out. Of over 2 million clones in the sample, 85% to 95% were seen once. The sample taken for sequencing was naive CD4+ T cells sorted from blood. Specified subset: CD45RA+ positively selected. The source is a man in his late teens or twenties in good health.

This chain joins TRBV19 and TRBJ1-4, with D unresolved. Germline V gene lookup returns CDR1 LNHDA and CDR2 SQIVND (reference sequence). V was pared by 5 bases and J by 1 base, with 11 bases between. The CDR3 has 15 residues. CDR3 protein: CASSREGGTNEKLFF. The DNA of the CDR3 is TGTGCCAGTAGTCGCGAAGGAGGAACTAATGAAAAACTGTTTTTT.

The chain combines TRBV30 with TRBJ1-2; 10 nucleotides line up with TRBD1. Germline CDR1 is GTSNPN and CDR2 is SVGIG (reference sequence). With 3 bases clipped from V and 4 bases from J, the junction kept 2 bases outside the gene matches. This CDR3 has 13 amino acids. The CDR3 is CAWSGDRGYGYTF. As DNA, the CDR3 is TGTGCCTGGAGCGGGGACAGGGGCTATGGCTACACCTTC.

Concerning this clone: Other DNA sequences in the same sample also yield this CDR3. The genes are TRBV18 and TRBJ2-7, with 11 positions matching TRBD1. CDR1 is KGHSH and CDR2 is LQKENI in the germline V gene. The ends lost 6 bases at V and 0 bases at J; junction bases unmatched: 4. The CDR3 has 15 amino acids. CDR3 DNA: TGTGCCAGCTCCCCCGGGACAGGGGGCTCCTACGAGCAGTACTTC. Translating it yields CASSPGTGGSYEQYF.

V is TRBV18 and J is TRBJ1-1, with 11 bases fitting TRBD1. The V gene's germline CDR1 is KGHSH and CDR2 LQKENI. The V and J ends lost 6 bases and 6 bases, in that order; junction bases with no gene match: 9. The CDR3 is made up of 15 amino acids. The CDR3 DNA follows: TGTGCCAGCTCCTCGGGACAGGGGGATGGCGCTGAAGCTTTCTTT. It encodes CASSSGQGDGAEAFF.

This chain joins TRBV7-2 and TRBJ2-1, with unresolved D. V was pared by 5 bases and J by 0 bases, with 14 bases between. The CDR3 is 16 residues long. CDR1 and CDR2 (germline): SGHTA, FQGNSA. In nucleotides, the CDR3 is TGTGCCAGCAGCCACTCCGCCAGCAGCTCCTACAATGAGCAGTTCTTC. Its protein product is CASSHSASSSYNEQFF.

The rearrangement links TRBV4-3 to TRBJ2-1; D unclear. V lost 0 bases and J 7 bases, leaving 10 bases between the germline ends. CDR3 length equals 14 residues. Germline loops: CDR1 LGHNA, CDR2 YSLEER. CDR3 in DNA: TGCGCCAGCAGCCAAGAGCTCCGGCGGAATGAGCAGTTCTTC. Translated, it gives CASSQELRRNEQFF.

This clone was counted once. The chain combines TRBV6-1 with TRBJ2-6; 7 bases are shared with TRBD1. From germline, CDR1 is MNHNS and CDR2 SASEGT. V lost 4 bases to trimming and J lost 0 bases; unmatched junction nucleotides: 15. There are 20 residues in the CDR3. The CDR3 DNA follows: TGTGCCAGCAGTGCCAAGTCCTTGGGACAGCGCTCCTCTGGGGCCAACGTCCTGACTTTC. Protein product: CASSAKSLGQRSSGANVLTF.

The rearrangement uses TRBV5-4 and TRBJ2-1; 14 nucleotides align to TRBD2. The CDR3 loop spans 16 amino acids. Germline lookup yields CDR1 SGHNT and CDR2 YYREEE (reference sequence). V shed 4 bases and J 2 bases; nucleotides not matched to a gene: 2. The CDR3: CASSAGLAGAYNEQFF. CDR3 sequence (DNA): TGTGCCAGCAGCGCGGGACTAGCGGGAGCCTACAATGAGCAGTTCTTC.

V is TRBV30 and J is TRBJ2-4, with D possibly called TRBD1 or TRBD2 (5 bases each). V lost 2 bases, J lost 0 bases, and 14 bases lay in between. Germline V gene lookup returns CDR1 GTSNPN and CDR2 SVGIG (reference sequence). CDR3 length: 16 amino acids. CDR3 sequence: CAWSLYEGIAKNIQYF. The CDR3 DNA reads TGTGCCTGGAGTCTTTATGAGGGGATAGCCAAAAACATTCAGTACTTC.

The chain is built from TRBV30 and TRBJ2-1, with unresolved D. V was pared by 2 bases and J by 13 bases, with 18 bases between. The CDR3 spans 13 residues. In germline, CDR1 is GTSNPN, CDR2 SVGIG (reference sequence). The CDR3 sequence is CAWSRALIQIQFF. CDR3 nucleotide sequence: TGTGCCTGGAGTCGGGCCCTAATACAAATCCAGTTCTTC.

This clone was counted a single time. The sample has other DNA sequences that encode this CDR3 too. The chain carries TRBV6-6 and TRBJ1-2, with D possibly matching TRBD1 (5 bases). Per germline, CDR1 MNHNY and CDR2 SVGAGI (reference sequence). Trimming took off 5 bases at V and 4 bases at J, with 11 bases between the two ends. The CDR3 has 13 residues. For the CDR3, the DNA is TGTGCCAGCAGTCCAGACGGGACCTATGGCTACACCTTC. This codes for CASSPDGTYGYTF.

This chain uses TRBV6-1 with TRBJ1-1; 7 bases line up with TRBD1. This CDR3 has 12 residues. Germline V gene sequence: CDR1 MNHNS, CDR2 SASEGT. The V segment lost 10 bases and the J segment 1 base; nucleotides outside the gene matches: 3. The CDR3 DNA reads TGTGCCACCAGACAGGGGAACACTGAAGCTTTCTTT. Protein sequence: CATRQGNTEAFF.

This rearrangement joins TRBV15 to TRBJ1-1, with 10 bases that match TRBD1. J lost 7 bases, V lost 5 bases, and 4 bases had no gene match. The germline V gene encodes CDR1 LNHNV and CDR2 YYDKDF (reference sequence). The CDR3 contains 13 residues. The CDR3 sequence is CATSARDRGEAFF. The CDR3 DNA sequence: TGTGCCACCAGCGCAAGGGACAGGGGTGAAGCTTTCTTT.

The rearrangement uses TRBV6-5 and TRBJ2-7, with 8 bases matching TRBD2. Germline trimming cut 0 bases from V and 2 bases from J; bases unmatched to any gene: 3. Germline V gives CDR1 MNHEY, CDR2 SVGAGI. This CDR3 spans 15 amino acids. The CDR3 coding sequence is TGTGCCAGCAGTTACTCCAGCGGGAGCACCTACGAGCAGTACTTC. Amino acids: CASSYSSGSTYEQYF.

V usage is TRBV19 and J usage is TRBJ1-2; TRBD1 aligns across 11 bases. CDR3 length equals 19 residues. V shed 3 bases, J shed 3 bases, and the junction held 15 bases outside the gene matches. Germline values: CDR1 LNHDA, CDR2 SQIVND (reference sequence). The CDR3 DNA sequence: TGTGCCAGTAGTATGTCCCCCGGACAGGGGGCGAATCGCGACTATGGCTACACCTTC. Translation: CASSMSPGQGANRDYGYTF.

This clone was detected only once. This chain links TRBV18 with TRBJ2-3; D not resolved. Germline CDR1 is KGHSH and CDR2 is LQKENI. V lost 1 base, J lost 0 bases, and 8 bases lay in between. The CDR3 consists of 15 residues. The CDR3 DNA is TGTGCCAGCTCACCACGGCCGGCTAGCACAGATACGCAGTATTTT. Translated: CASSPRPASTDTQYF.

CDR3 nucleotide sequence: TGTGCCATCAGTGATTATGCAGGGATAAATGAGCAGTTCTTC. Protein product: CAISDYAGINEQFF. V and J are TRBV10-3 and TRBJ2-1; maybe TRBD1 (5 bases). CDR3 size: 14 residues. V gave up 3 bases and J gave up 7 bases, with 13 bases separating them. Germline-derived CDR1 and CDR2 are ENHRY and SYGVKD.

The J gene is TRBJ1-5, the V gene TRBV10-2; D remains ambiguous. The CDR3 totals 13 residues. CDR1 and CDR2 from the germline V gene are WSHSY and SAAADI. V lost 2 bases, J lost 4 bases, and 6 bases lay in between. The CDR3 spells CASSENGNQPQHF. The CDR3 nucleotides are TGCGCCAGCAGTGAGAACGGAAATCAGCCCCAGCATTTT.

As for this clone: The sample holds other DNA sequences that translate to the same CDR3. The CDR3 region is CASSVGRHTGELFF. The CDR3 bases are TGTGCCAGCAGCGTAGGCCGGCACACCGGGGAGCTGTTTTTT. The V call is TRBV9, the J call TRBJ2-2; D remains unclear. CDR1 SGDLS and CDR2 YYNGEE come from the germline V gene. CDR3 length: 14 amino acids. V lost 0 bases and J 3 bases, leaving 6 bases between the germline ends.

The chain has TRBV7-2 and TRBJ1-6; TRBD1 matches 8 bases. The CDR3 is made up of 15 amino acids. Germline CDR1 and CDR2: SGHTA and FQGNSA. V shed 4 bases and J 7 bases; nucleotides not matched to a gene: 6. CDR3 in amino acids: CASSSATGVNSPLHF. In DNA, the CDR3 is TGTGCCAGCAGCTCTGCGACAGGGGTAAATTCACCCCTCCACTTT.

The chain recombines TRBV6-5 with TRBJ1-1; tentative D call: TRBD1 (5 bases). Germline V gives CDR1 MNHEY, CDR2 SVGAGI. With 2 bases removed from V and 5 bases from J, the gap between germline ends came to 12 bases. This CDR3 region has 14 residues. The CDR3 DNA reads TGTGCCAGCAGTTACGCGGGGGGGTTGACTGAAGCTTTCTTT. Protein: CASSYAGGLTEAFF.